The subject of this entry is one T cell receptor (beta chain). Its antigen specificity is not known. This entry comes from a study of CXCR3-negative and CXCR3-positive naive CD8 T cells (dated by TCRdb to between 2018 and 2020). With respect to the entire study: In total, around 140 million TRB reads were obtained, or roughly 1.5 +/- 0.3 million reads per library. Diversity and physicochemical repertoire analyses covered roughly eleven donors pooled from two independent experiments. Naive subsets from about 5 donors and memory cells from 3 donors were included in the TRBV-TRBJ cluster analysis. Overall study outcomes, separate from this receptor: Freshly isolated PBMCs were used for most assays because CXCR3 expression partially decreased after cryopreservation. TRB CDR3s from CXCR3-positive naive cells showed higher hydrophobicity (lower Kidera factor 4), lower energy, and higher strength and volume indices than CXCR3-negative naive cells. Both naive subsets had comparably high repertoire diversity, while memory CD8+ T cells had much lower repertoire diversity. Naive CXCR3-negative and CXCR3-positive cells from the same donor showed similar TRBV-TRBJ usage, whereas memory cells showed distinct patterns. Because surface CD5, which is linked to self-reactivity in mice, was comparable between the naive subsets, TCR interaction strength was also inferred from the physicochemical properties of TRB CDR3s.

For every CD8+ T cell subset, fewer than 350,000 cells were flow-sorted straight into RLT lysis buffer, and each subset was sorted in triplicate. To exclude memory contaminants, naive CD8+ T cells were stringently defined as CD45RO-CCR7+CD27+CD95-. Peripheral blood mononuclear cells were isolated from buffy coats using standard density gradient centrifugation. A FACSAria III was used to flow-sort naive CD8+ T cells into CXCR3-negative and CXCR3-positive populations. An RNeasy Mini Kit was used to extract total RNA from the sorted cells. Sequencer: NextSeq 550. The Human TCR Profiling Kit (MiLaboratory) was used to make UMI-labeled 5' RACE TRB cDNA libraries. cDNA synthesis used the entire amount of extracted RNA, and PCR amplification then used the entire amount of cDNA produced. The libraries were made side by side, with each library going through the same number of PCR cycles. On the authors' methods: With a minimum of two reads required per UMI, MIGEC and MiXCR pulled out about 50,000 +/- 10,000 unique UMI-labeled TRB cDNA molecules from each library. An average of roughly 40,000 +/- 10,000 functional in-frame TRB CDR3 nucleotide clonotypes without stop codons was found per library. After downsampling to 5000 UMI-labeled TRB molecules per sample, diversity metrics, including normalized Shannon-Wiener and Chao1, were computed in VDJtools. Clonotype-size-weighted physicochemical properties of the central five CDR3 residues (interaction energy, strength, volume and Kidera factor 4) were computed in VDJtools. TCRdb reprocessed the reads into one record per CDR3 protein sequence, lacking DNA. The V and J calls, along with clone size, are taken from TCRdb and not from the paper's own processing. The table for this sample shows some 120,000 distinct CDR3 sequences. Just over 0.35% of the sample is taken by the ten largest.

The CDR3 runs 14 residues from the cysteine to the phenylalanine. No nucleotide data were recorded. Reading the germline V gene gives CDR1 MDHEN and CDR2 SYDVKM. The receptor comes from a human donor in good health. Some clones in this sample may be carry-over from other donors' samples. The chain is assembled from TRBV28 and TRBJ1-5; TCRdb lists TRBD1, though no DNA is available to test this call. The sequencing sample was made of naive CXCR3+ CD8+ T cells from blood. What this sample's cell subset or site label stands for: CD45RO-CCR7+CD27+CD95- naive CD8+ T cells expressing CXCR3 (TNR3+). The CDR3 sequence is CASSPGTGFQPQHF.